Detailed here is one T cell receptor (beta chain). Its antigen is unknown. The J segment lost 4 bases and the V segment lost 5 bases, leaving 15 bases of the junction unmatched. The CDR3 is 16 residues long. CDR1 is SGHRS, CDR2 YFSETQ, per germline. PCR used 60 Vbeta primers and 13 Jbeta primers. Sequencing used immunoSEQ multiplex PCR; TCRdb keeps in-frame clones, though not all of them. Of 120,000 or so clones in the sample, around 72% were seen once. The data are from a study of cytomegalovirus exposure and HLA in healthy donors. Findings and caveats of the study: A later analysis reportedly found that, within productive TCRs, an Asian-associated ancestry cluster had fewer N-insertions than the mean observed across the roughly 690 donors.

Sequenced material: PBMCs. The clonotype comes from a woman in her 50s in good health and CMV-seropositive. The chain combines TRBV5-1 with TRBJ2-7, with TRBD1 identical over 7 bases. The CDR3 nucleotides read TGCGCCAGCAGGGTGAGGGGGCACCCCGTAAAGTACGAGCAGTACTTC. Its protein product is CASRVRGHPVKYEQYF. Using reference TRBV5-1 and TRBJ2-7 for the parts outside the CDR3, the full variable domain is KAGVTQTPRYLIKTRGQQVTLSCSPISGHRSVSWYQQTPGQGLQFLFEYFSETQRNKGNFPGRFSGRQFSNSRSEMNVSTLELGDSALYLCASRVRGHPVKYEQYFGPGTRLTVT.